A single sample gave rise to the 20 T cell receptor beta chains below, sequenced in a study of T cell clonotyping in hematopoietic cell transplantation. Time point specified: recipient sample about 28 days before transplant, after cytoreduction. Assay: immunoSEQ multiplex PCR; the TCRdb copy retains only in-frame clones and omits some. The sample records roughly 28,000 clones, roughly 91% being singletons. Sequencing was performed on peripheral blood mononuclear cells, taken before stem cell transplant. The receptor source for this set is a man aged 45-65 years with acute myeloid leukemia. Some clones in this sample may be carry-over from other donors' samples.

The chain couples TRBV13 to TRBJ2-2; D is perhaps TRBD1 or TRBD2 (5 bases each). CDR1 is PRHDT, CDR2 FYEKMQ, per germline (reference sequence). With 1 base removed from V and 6 bases from J, the gap between germline ends came to 9 bases. This CDR3 spans 14 amino acids. CDR3 sequence (DNA): TGTGCCAGCAGCTTAGCCAGGGACGCCGGGGAGCTGTTTTTT. Amino acid sequence: CASSLARDAGELFF.

The CDR3 loop is CASSPSGTVYEQYF. In DNA, the CDR3 is TGTGCCAGCAGTCCGTCCGGGACAGTCTACGAGCAGTACTTC. The chain carries TRBV28 and TRBJ2-7; 7 nucleotides match TRBD1. The V and J ends lost 5 bases and 3 bases, in that order; junction bases with no gene match: 7. The CDR3 contains 14 residues. Germline V gene lookup returns CDR1 MDHEN and CDR2 SYDVKM.

V gene TRBV5-6 combines with J gene TRBJ2-3; TRBD1 is a possible D gene (6 bases). The CDR3 is made up of 15 amino acids. Trimming shortened V by 0 bases and J by 8 bases, and 16 bases separated the two germline ends. In germline, CDR1 is SGHDT, CDR2 YYEEEE. In DNA, the CDR3 is TGTGCCAGCAGCTTGGGACAGGTCGCCCGGGGTACGCAGTATTTT. Amino acids: CASSLGQVARGTQYF.

This clone turned up a few times. V and J are TRBV2 and TRBJ1-2; tentatively, D is TRBD1 (5 bases). V lost 7 bases to trimming and J lost 2 bases, with 17 bases between them. This CDR3 is built from 15 residues. Per the germline V gene, CDR1 is SNHLY and CDR2 is FYNNEI. CDR3 protein: CASTEYWGANYGYTF. DNA of the CDR3: TGTGCCAGCACCGAATACTGGGGCGCCAACTATGGCTACACCTTC.

The gene calls are TRBV18 and TRBJ1-2; 7 positions agree with TRBD1. Germline loops: CDR1 KGHSH, CDR2 LQKENI. The ends lost 4 bases at V and 8 bases at J; junction bases unmatched: 10. This CDR3 has 14 amino acids. For the CDR3, the DNA is TGTGCCAGCTCACTCGACTCGACAGGGTCGGGCTACACCTTC. This translates into CASSLDSTGSGYTF.

The rearrangement joins TRBV25-1 to TRBJ1-2; D is ambiguous. Deletions cut 6 bases from V and 0 bases from J, with 8 bases between. Germline V gives CDR1 MGHDK, CDR2 SYGVNS. The CDR3 is 13 residues long. The CDR3 protein is CASRGRANYGYTF. DNA for the CDR3: TGTGCCAGCAGAGGCAGAGCTAACTATGGCTACACCTTC.

This rearrangement joins TRBV9 to TRBJ1-2; tentatively, D is TRBD1 (5 bases). In germline, CDR1 is SGDLS, CDR2 YYNGEE. The CDR3 has 15 residues. Trimming took 4 bases from V and 8 from J, leaving 21 bases between them. The CDR3 DNA follows: TGTGCCAGCAGCCCCCATCCGGGGCCCCTCTGGGGCTACACCTTC. Translated: CASSPHPGPLWGYTF.

The chain joins TRBV2 to TRBJ1-5; TRBD1 might be the D (5 bases). The CDR3 contains 14 residues. V shed 3 bases and J shed 5 bases, with 11 bases lying between them. From germline, CDR1 is SNHLY and CDR2 FYNNEI. DNA of the CDR3: TGTGCCAGCAGTGACAGGGTTTCAGATCAGCCCCAGCATTTT. It specifies CASSDRVSDQPQHF.

With respect to this clone: Other DNA sequences within the sample encode an identical CDR3. The CDR3 spells CAISEGAGTEAFF. CDR3 nucleotide sequence: TGTGCCATCTCGGAGGGGGCGGGAACTGAAGCTTTCTTT. The rearrangement joins TRBV10-3 to TRBJ1-1; 7 bases map to TRBD1. Germline-derived CDR1 and CDR2 are ENHRY and SYGVKD. The CDR3 runs 13 residues. V shed 8 bases and J 5 bases; nucleotides not matched to a gene: 8.

This clone was recorded only once. This chain links TRBV4-1 with TRBJ2-2; maybe TRBD1 (7 bases). The V end lost 2 bases, the J end lost 5 bases, and 15 bases lay between the germline ends. CDR1 is MGHRA and CDR2 is YSYEKL in the germline V gene. This CDR3 has 16 residues. The CDR3 reads CASSQNPAGGTGELFF. The CDR3 DNA reads as TGCGCCAGCAGCCAAAATCCAGCAGGGGGGACCGGGGAGCTGTTTTTT.

This chain uses TRBV15 with TRBJ2-7, with D hard to call. The CDR3 runs 12 residues. Trimming cost V 1 base and J 6 bases, with 7 bases left between them. Germline lookup yields CDR1 LNHNV and CDR2 YYDKDF (reference sequence). The CDR3: CATSRAPGEQYF. DNA for the CDR3: TGTGCCACCAGCAGAGCCCCCGGCGAGCAGTACTTC.

J is TRBJ2-1 and V is TRBV7-9; 12 nucleotides agree with TRBD2. Germline V gives CDR1 SEHNR, CDR2 FQNEAQ (reference sequence). The CDR3 is made up of 16 amino acids. The junction had 9 bases not matched to a gene; V was cut back by 4 bases and J by 8 bases. The CDR3 nucleotides read TGTGCCAGCAGCTCCTCCGGACTAGCGGGAATTGATGAGCAGTTCTTC. It encodes CASSSSGLAGIDEQFF.

The sample holds one count of this clone. This sequence joins TRBV4-1 and TRBJ2-2; D remains unclear. Germline CDR1 reads MGHRA; CDR2 reads YSYEKL. The CDR3 consists of 15 residues. Between the trimmed V and J ends, which lost 0 bases and 1 base, there was a span of 6 bases. The CDR3 sequence: CASSQDLGNTGELFF. CDR3 in DNA: TGCGCCAGCAGCCAAGATCTCGGGAACACCGGGGAGCTGTTTTTT.

The rearrangement joins TRBV30 to TRBJ1-1; D is ambiguous. The V gene lost 3 bases and the J gene lost 3 bases, with 8 bases spanning the gap. This CDR3 is 12 amino acids long. Per the germline V gene, CDR1 is GTSNPN and CDR2 is SVGIG (reference sequence). Written as DNA, the CDR3 is TGTGCCTGGAGGGGGAGCGACACTGAAGCTTTCTTT. Protein: CAWRGSDTEAFF.

The J gene is TRBJ2-1, the V gene TRBV2; 14 nucleotides match TRBD2. V shed 6 bases and J 8 bases; nucleotides not matched to a gene: 6. This CDR3 contains 15 residues. From germline, CDR1 is SNHLY and CDR2 FYNNEI. The CDR3 DNA sequence: TGTGCCAGCAGGCCTGGGACTAGCGGGAGCCATGAGCAGTTCTTC. Protein: CASRPGTSGSHEQFF. Together with reference TRBV2 and TRBJ2-1, the CDR3 gives the full variable domain: EPEVTQTPSHQVTQMGQEVILRCVPISNHLYFYWYRQILGQKVEFLVSFYNNEISEKSEIFDDQFSVERPDGSNFTLKIRSTKLEDSAMYFCASRPGTSGSHEQFFGPGTRLTVL.

The V gene is TRBV5-1, the J gene TRBJ2-3, with D possibly being TRBD1 (6 bases). V lost 3 bases and J lost 2, with 13 bases in between. CDR1 and CDR2 (germline): SGHRS, YFSETQ. The CDR3 runs to 15 residues. CDR3: CASSSQGLLTDTQYF. The DNA of the CDR3 is TGCGCCAGCAGCTCACAGGGCCTTCTCACAGATACGCAGTATTTT.

The J gene is TRBJ2-1, the V gene TRBV4-3, with D possibly matching TRBD1 (5 bases). The CDR3 is 17 amino acids. The germline V and J ends were trimmed by 4 bases and 4 bases, with 20 bases remaining between them. Looked up from germline, CDR1 is LGHNA and CDR2 is YSLEER. The CDR3 protein is CASSPSMGPIIYNEQFF. The CDR3, as DNA: TGCGCCAGCAGCCCCTCGATGGGGCCCATTATATACAATGAGCAGTTCTTC.

The chain links TRBV7-2 to TRBJ2-7; D possibly uses TRBD1 or TRBD2 (5 bases each). This CDR3 has 15 residues. Germline values: CDR1 SGHTA, CDR2 FQGNSA. V lost 5 bases and J lost 4, with 18 bases in between. CDR3: CASSLGDPYLYEQYF. The CDR3 nucleotides read TGTGCCAGCAGCCTCGGGGACCCGTATCTTTACGAGCAGTACTTC.

V usage is TRBV4-1 and J usage is TRBJ1-4, with D hard to call. CDR1 is MGHRA, CDR2 YSYEKL, per germline. The CDR3 totals 16 residues. The V and J ends lost 4 bases and 10 bases respectively, with 22 bases between them. The DNA for the CDR3 is TGCGCCAGCAGCCGCCTCGCGGGCCCTTTGAAGGGAAAACTGTTTTTT. This codes for CASSRLAGPLKGKLFF.

The chain has TRBV28 and TRBJ1-5; D perhaps matches TRBD1 (5 bases). The V end lost 9 bases, the J end lost 3 bases, and 15 bases lay between the germline ends. The germline V gene encodes CDR1 MDHEN and CDR2 SYDVKM. There are 14 residues in the CDR3. The CDR3 is CASAGRTLNQPQHF. CDR3 coding DNA: TGTGCCAGTGCTGGACGGACACTCAATCAGCCCCAGCATTTT.